Sequencing of this TCR beta chain was carried out in a study of cytomegalovirus exposure and HLA in healthy donors. Study results and caveats: TCR association rates varied by HLA locus in a later analysis, with DRB1 highest and HLA-C lowest. TCR beta V- and J-gene trimming, according to a later analysis, was linked to a missense DCLRE1C variant.

A remark on this clone: Its antigen is not identified.

PCR employed 60 Vbeta and 13 Jbeta primers. Sequencing used immunoSEQ multiplex PCR; TCRdb keeps in-frame clones, though not all of them. Among approximately 140,000 clones listed, just under 80% were seen once. The sequence was collected from a man aged 25 to 45 in good health and CMV-seronegative. The specimen sequenced was PBMCs.

Here the CDR3 reads CACAGASYNSPLHF. CDR3 DNA: TGTGCCTGCGCGGGGGCATCCTATAATTCACCCCTCCACTTT. The rearrangement uses TRBV28 and TRBJ1-6; TRBD1 might be the D (6 bases). CDR1 and CDR2 from the germline V gene are MDHEN and SYDVKM. Between the trimmed V and J ends, which lost 11 bases and 1 base, there was a span of 12 bases. The CDR3 runs 14 residues.